These T cell receptor beta chains were read from a single sample in a study of T cells in Graves' hyperthyroidism and ophthalmopathy. Each CDR3 protein gets one entry after TCRdb re-called the multiplex PCR reads with MiXCR. Of fewer than 350,000 distinct CDR3 sequences in the sample, about an eighth were seen once. What was sequenced was blood. These receptors all stem from a woman aged 30 to 39 with Graves' hyperthyroidism that later progressed to Graves' ophthalmopathy. Each CDR3 is given with its conserved first and last residue. D genes are given only for firm matches. Size is stated for part of the rows, as once, few or many counts, or as a class when the clone is expanded.

>TRBV2|TRBJ2-1|NA|many
CASSEDWSSYNEQFF
TGTGCCAGCAGTGAAGACTGGAGCTCCTACAATGAGCAGTTCTTC
>TRBV18|TRBJ2-3|NA|many
CASSPRPGVTDTQYF
TGTGCCAGCTCACCACGCCCCGGGGTGACAGATACGCAGTATTTT
>TRBV28|TRBJ2-1|TRBD1|many
CASSTRDRADEQFF
TGTGCCAGCAGTACACGGGACAGGGCCGATGAGCAGTTCTTC
>TRBV4-1|TRBJ2-1|TRBD2|NA
CASSQDSGLAGGSIEQSF
TGCGCCAGCAGCCAAGACTCGGGACTAGCGGGAGGAAGCATTGAGCAGTCCTTC
>TRBV6-1|TRBJ1-6|NA|many
CASSGGPLWLPLHF
TGTGCCAGCAGTGGGGGACCTTTGTGGCTACCCCTCCACTTT
>TRBV7-3|TRBJ2-3|NA|many
CASSLTSRLTDTQYF
TGTGCCAGCAGCTTAACCTCAAGACTAACAGATACGCAGTATTTT
>TRBV6-1|TRBJ1-5|NA|many
CASSYPPQTVNQPQHF
TGTGCCAGCAGTTACCCCCCACAAACAGTTAATCAGCCCCAGCATTTT
>TRBV20-1|TRBJ1-4|NA|many
CSARVPGPYYEKLFF
TGCAGTGCTAGAGTTCCCGGGCCCTATTATGAAAAACTGTTTTTT
>TRBV6-2/TRBV6-3|TRBJ1-2|TRBD1|NA
CAGGQGLYGYTF
TGTGCCGGGGGACAGGGCCTCTATGGCTACACCTTC
>TRBV20-1|TRBJ1-4|NA|many
CSASTTFNEKLFF
TGCAGTGCCTCCACGACCTTTAATGAAAAACTGTTTTTT
>TRBV6-2/TRBV6-3|TRBJ2-2|TRBD2|NA
CASSSRHSLAAELFF
TGTGCCAGCAGTTCGAGACATTCGCTAGCGGCGGAGCTGTTTTTT
>TRBV6-6|TRBJ2-1|NA|NA
CASSYTLTAEQFF
TGTGCCAGCAGTTACACTCTAACTGCTGAGCAGTTCTTC
>TRBV20-1|TRBJ2-3|NA|many
CSLGANTDTQYF
TGCAGTCTGGGCGCCAACACAGATACGCAGTATTTT
>TRBV3-1|TRBJ2-2|TRBD2|NA
CASSLGRAEAGELFF
TGTGCCAGCAGCCTCGGGAGGGCCGAAGCCGGGGAGCTGTTTTTT
>TRBV28|TRBJ2-3|TRBD2|NA
CASSSPSGTSGPPTTDTQYF
TGTGCCAGCAGTTCCCCTTCCGGGACTAGCGGGCCCCCGACCACGGATACGCAGTATTTT
>TRBV7-2|TRBJ2-3|NA|NA
CASRPTRSVATVTQYF
TGTGCCAGCAGGCCAACTAGGTCGGTTGCGACAGTTACGCAGTATTTT
>TRBV7-2|TRBJ2-7|NA|many
CASSPTYLQGYEQYF
TGTGCCAGCAGCCCCACGTACTTACAGGGCTACGAGCAGTACTTC
>TRBV5-6|TRBJ1-1|TRBD1|many
CASSRYGQGGTEAFF
TGTGCCAGCAGCCGATACGGACAGGGGGGGACTGAAGCTTTCTTT
>TRBV30|TRBJ1-2|NA|many
CAWSGRDGYGYTF
TGTGCCTGGAGTGGCAGGGATGGCTATGGCTACACCTTC
>TRBV4-3|TRBJ2-5|NA|many
CASSQGTILGRETQYF
TGCGCCAGCAGCCAAGGGACTATATTGGGGCGAGAGACCCAGTACTTC
>TRBV12-3/TRBV12-4|TRBJ2-7|NA|many
CASSTSDVGPYEQYF
TGTGCCAGCAGTACCTCGGACGTTGGCCCCTACGAGCAGTACTTC
>TRBV27|TRBJ1-2|NA|few
CASSLSQGYGYTF
TGTGCCAGCAGTTTAAGTCAGGGTTATGGCTACACCTTC
>TRBV27|TRBJ1-1|NA|many
CASKRNREAAEAFF
TGTGCCAGCAAACGAAACAGAGAGGCAGCTGAAGCTTTCTTT
>TRBV30|TRBJ2-1|TRBD2|many
CAWNSGLAAYNEQFF
TGTGCCTGGAACTCGGGACTAGCGGCCTACAATGAGCAGTTCTTC
>TRBV13|TRBJ1-6|NA|many
CASSLGNPGEDSPLHF
TGTGCCAGCAGCTTAGGGAACCCGGGCGAGGATTCACCCCTCCACTTT
>TRBV6-2/TRBV6-3|TRBJ2-7|TRBD1|once
CASIADREGEEEQYF
TGTGCCAGCATCGCGGACAGGGAAGGGGAAGAGGAGCAGTACTTC
>TRBV29-1|TRBJ1-1|NA|few
CSVEAPSVNTEAFF
TGCAGCGTTGAAGCCCCGAGTGTGAACACTGAAGCTTTCTTT
>TRBV2|TRBJ1-5|TRBD1|many
CASEGQGVVGQPQHF
TGTGCCAGCGAGGGACAGGGGGTAGTCGGTCAGCCCCAGCATTTT
>TRBV6-2/TRBV6-3|TRBJ2-3|TRBD1|few
CASRAGTGVGDTQYF
TGTGCCAGCCGGGCCGGGACAGGGGTCGGAGATACGCAGTATTTT
>TRBV4-3|TRBJ2-2|NA|NA
CASSQDRGFSGELFF
TGCGCCAGCAGCCAAGATCGGGGATTCAGCGGGGAGCTGTTTTTT
>TRBV24-1|TRBJ2-1|TRBD2|NA
CATSDFPTSGSNEQFF
TGTGCCACCAGTGATTTCCCGACTAGCGGGAGCAATGAGCAGTTCTTC
>TRBV28|TRBJ2-5|TRBD1|many
CASSLLGTGIQETQYF
TGTGCCAGCAGTTTATTGGGGACAGGCATCCAAGAGACCCAGTACTTC
>TRBV10-3|TRBJ2-5|TRBD2|many
CAISGPGLAGGETQYF
TGTGCCATCAGTGGCCCGGGACTAGCGGGAGGAGAGACCCAGTACTTC
>TRBV6-5|TRBJ2-2|TRBD2|many
CASSYQTSGRVGGELFF
TGTGCCAGCAGTTACCAGACTAGCGGGAGAGTCGGCGGGGAGCTGTTTTTT
>TRBV2|TRBJ2-1|TRBD2|many
CATRRGDPYNEQFF
TGTGCCACGCGGCGGGGGGACCCCTACAATGAGCAGTTCTTC
>TRBV11-2|TRBJ2-7|NA|many
CASSFSVLGGFLSYEQYF
TGTGCCAGCAGCTTTTCGGTTCTCGGGGGCTTCCTCTCCTACGAGCAGTACTTC
>TRBV28|TRBJ2-7|NA|many
CASSPGTYYEQYF
TGTGCCAGCAGTCCCGGGACGTACTACGAGCAGTACTTC
>TRBV12-3/TRBV12-4|TRBJ2-7|NA|many
CASSSTDRHYEQYF
TGTGCCAGCAGTTCAACCGACAGACACTACGAGCAGTACTTC
>TRBV11-3|TRBJ2-1|TRBD1|few
CASSARDRFDEQFF
TGTGCCAGCAGCGCCCGGGACAGGTTTGATGAGCAGTTCTTC
>TRBV3-1|TRBJ2-7|NA|many
CASSPPRPHEQYF
TGTGCCAGCAGCCCCCCCCGGCCCCACGAGCAGTACTTC
>TRBV5-1|TRBJ2-7|NA|NA
CASSPGRVGRSSYEQYF
TGCGCCAGCAGCCCCGGGAGAGTTGGCAGGAGTTCCTACGAGCAGTACTTC
>TRBV28|TRBJ1-5|NA|many
CASSPDVGPGPQHF
TGTGCCAGCAGTCCGGACGTCGGCCCCGGGCCCCAGCATTTT